The entry below describes one T cell receptor (beta chain). The sample originates from a study of T cells in Graves' hyperthyroidism and ophthalmopathy. Amplification yielded TCR beta CDR3 regions, with RNA transcripts as the source. The study used the HTBI primer set for a first-round RT-PCR of the TCR CDR3. One entry per CDR3 protein, called by TCRdb with MiXCR from the multiplex PCR reads. Here the sample spans under 400,000 distinct CDR3 sequences, around 25% being singletons. Sequenced material: blood. The sequence came from a man over 45 with Graves' hyperthyroidism.

The CDR3 is CASREGNQPQHF. In DNA form, the CDR3 reads TGTGCCAGCAGAGAGGGCAATCAGCCCCAGCATTTT. The rearrangement links TRBV28 to TRBJ1-5; unclear D gene. Per the germline V gene, CDR1 is MDHEN and CDR2 is SYDVKM. The CDR3 is 12 residues long. Trimming removed 6 bases from V and 2 bases from J, with 5 bases in between.